The 17 T cell receptor beta chains presented below share a single source sample, sequenced in a study of early T cells in non-severe SARS-CoV-2 infection. TCRdb itself ran the 5' RACE reads through MiXCR, one entry per CDR3 protein. Seen here are roughly 56,000 distinct CDR3 sequences, roughly 8% observed once, and the top ten hold roughly 4%. Sequenced input: whole blood. All receptors derive from an adult who was a healthcare worker with PCR-confirmed SARS-CoV-2 infection or an uninfected control (not recorded which).

This clonotype has only a few counts. The chain links TRBV14 to TRBJ2-3; D is perhaps TRBD2 (5 bases). Looked up from germline, CDR1 is SGHDN and CDR2 is FVKESK. CDR3 length: 13 amino acids. V lost 4 bases to trimming and J lost 7 bases, with 12 bases between them. The CDR3 DNA reads as TGTGCCAGCAGCCCCTCACGGGGAAATACGCAGTATTTT. Translating it yields CASSPSRGNTQYF.

This chain joins TRBV20-1 and TRBJ2-7, with 7 bases matching TRBD2. Germline values: CDR1 DFQATT, CDR2 SNEGSKA (reference sequence). V lost 3 bases to trimming and J lost 4 bases; unmatched junction nucleotides: 15. The CDR3 extends over 16 amino acids. The CDR3 loop is CSASSRTRGSVYEQYF. Here the CDR3 DNA reads TGCAGTGCTAGTTCTCGGACTCGCGGGAGCGTATACGAGCAGTACTTC.

The chain's CDR3 is CASTTADTQYF. In DNA form, the CDR3 reads TGTGCCAGCACGACGGCAGATACGCAGTATTTT. V and J are TRBV2 and TRBJ2-3; D not certain. The V end lost 7 bases, the J end lost 4 bases, and 6 bases lay between the germline ends. From germline, CDR1 is SNHLY and CDR2 FYNNEI. There are 11 residues in the CDR3.

A note on this clonotype: A read error may explain this, as a much larger clone is one base away. This chain uses TRBV20-1 with TRBJ1-5; a possible D gene is TRBD1 (6 bases). The CDR3 length is 14 residues. CDR1 DFQATT and CDR2 SNEGSKA come from the germline V gene (reference sequence). The CDR3 DNA sequence: TGCAGTGCCCCGGGCGTTGGGGGCAATCGGCCCCAGCATTTT. Translated: CSAPGVGGNRPQHF.

In the case of this clonotype: The junction does not match germline at one end; this may be a read error. The genes are TRBV11-2 and TRBJ2-7; no reliable D call. Germline V CDR1 and CDR2: SGHAT, FQNNGV. The CDR3 length is 13 residues. The chain's CDR3 is CASRMVRFYEQYF. The CDR3, as DNA: TGCGCCAGCAGAATGGTACGATTCTACGAGCAGTACTTC.

This clonotype was counted between two and nine times. The chain joins TRBV24-1 to TRBJ2-3; no clear D. Germline CDR1 KGHDR, CDR2 SFDVKD. This CDR3 contains 12 residues. V shed 5 bases and J shed 6 bases, with 8 bases lying between them. CDR3 residues: CATSGESDTQYF. The DNA for the CDR3 is TGTGCCACCAGTGGTGAGAGTGATACGCAGTATTTT.

At least ten counts were recorded for this clonotype. The rearrangement joins TRBV29-1 to TRBJ2-1, with 11 bases lining up with TRBD1. CDR1 is SQVTM, CDR2 ANQGSEA, per germline. The CDR3 is made up of 13 amino acids. V lost 3 bases, J lost 8 bases, and 3 bases stayed unmatched. The CDR3 coding sequence is TGCAGCGTTGAGAGGACAGGGGGCTATGAGCAGTTCTTC. Its translation is CSVERTGGYEQFF.

This clonotype was observed a handful of times. J is TRBJ2-1 and V is TRBV20-1; unclear D gene. The CDR3 length is 11 residues. V shed 6 bases and J shed 6 bases, with 9 bases lying between them. CDR1 and CDR2 (germline): DFQATT, SNEGSKA (reference sequence). As DNA, the CDR3 is TGCAGTGCCGTCCTGGCCAATGAGCAGTTCTTC. It codes for CSAVLANEQFF.

The genes are TRBV7-6 and TRBJ2-7; a possible D gene is TRBD2 (6 bases). Between the trimmed V and J ends, which lost 5 bases and 3 bases, there was a span of 11 bases. Germline assignment: CDR1 SGHVS and CDR2 FNYEAQ. The CDR3 covers 13 residues. CDR3 region: CASSPGELYEQYF. CDR3 sequence (DNA): TGTGCCAGCAGCCCGGGGGAACTCTACGAGCAGTACTTC. The full variable domain, its missing parts supplied by reference TRBV7-6 and TRBJ2-7, is GAGVSQSPRYKVTKRGQDVALRCDPISGHVSLYWYRQALGQGPEFLTYFNYEAQQDKSGLPNDRFSAERPEGSISTLTIQRTEQRDSAMYRCASSPGELYEQYFGPGTRLTVT.

V gene TRBV10-3 combines with J gene TRBJ1-1; D gene unclear. CDR1 and CDR2 (germline): ENHRY, SYGVKD. The CDR3 extends over 13 amino acids. The V end was cut by 11 bases, the J end by 1 base, with 14 bases between. The CDR3 nucleotides read TGTGCCTCCAGGACGGCTGAGAACACTGAAGCTTTCTTT. It specifies CASRTAENTEAFF.

The genes are TRBV28 and TRBJ2-5; D possibly corresponds to TRBD2 (6 bases). V lost 11 bases and J 0 bases, leaving 16 bases between the germline ends. Germline V CDR1 and CDR2: MDHEN, SYDVKM. The CDR3 contains 14 residues. The CDR3 sequence is CASGMSGYQETQYF. CDR3 nucleotide sequence: TGTGCCTCGGGGATGAGCGGGTACCAAGAGACCCAGTACTTC.

This clonotype was picked up a small number of times. V and J are TRBV5-1 and TRBJ1-1; no clear D gene. With 0 bases removed from V and 1 base from J, the gap between germline ends came to 16 bases. The germline V gene has CDR1 SGHRS and CDR2 YFSETQ. This CDR3 has 17 amino acids. The DNA for the CDR3 is TGCGCCAGCAGCTTGGAAGGAACGGGAAGTGGGAACACTGAAGCTTTCTTT. Amino acids: CASSLEGTGSGNTEAFF.

The chain uses TRBV10-2 and TRBJ2-1, with 11 bases aligning to TRBD2. This CDR3 region has 13 residues. J gave up 9 bases and V 5 bases, and 3 bases lay outside the gene matches. The germline gives CDR1 WSHSY, CDR2 SAAADI. CDR3 DNA: TGCGCCAGCAGTACCGGGACTAGCGGTGAGCAGTTCTTC. Protein sequence: CASSTGTSGEQFF.

This clonotype came up a few times. This sequence joins TRBV7-8 and TRBJ2-7; D might be TRBD1 (5 bases). The V gene lost 1 base and the J gene lost 0 bases, with 7 bases spanning the gap. Germline CDR1 and CDR2: SGHVS and FQNEAQ. The CDR3 has 14 amino acids. The CDR3 loop is CASSLVTGSYEQYF. DNA of the CDR3: TGTGCCAGCAGCTTAGTTACAGGCTCCTACGAGCAGTACTTC.

Many counts were recorded for this clonotype. The V gene is TRBV7-9, the J gene TRBJ2-5; D may be TRBD2 (5 bases). The germline V gene encodes CDR1 SEHNR and CDR2 FQNEAQ (reference sequence). Trimming cost V 5 bases and J 3 bases, with 16 bases left between them. This CDR3 is built from 15 residues. CDR3 amino acids: CASSPPGGLEETQYF. The CDR3 DNA sequence: TGTGCCAGCAGCCCGCCAGGAGGACTGGAAGAGACCCAGTACTTC.

There are a few counts of this clonotype. The CDR3 DNA is TGCAGTGCCGCTGGTGGGTCAATACAAGAGACCCAGTACTTC. It yields the protein CSAAGGSIQETQYF. The chain links TRBV20-1 to TRBJ2-5; the D is unclear. The germline V gene encodes CDR1 DFQATT and CDR2 SNEGSKA (reference sequence). The V end was cut by 6 bases, the J end by 2 bases, with 16 bases between. This CDR3 is 14 amino acids long.

This rearrangement joins TRBV20-1 to TRBJ2-3; 13 bases are shared with TRBD2. There are 16 residues in the CDR3. Germline V lookup: CDR1 DFQATT, CDR2 SNEGSKA (reference sequence). The trim removed 1 base at V and 4 bases at J, leaving 5 bases unmatched. CDR3 amino acids: CSARAPGLAGPDTQYF. The CDR3 DNA reads TGCAGTGCTAGAGCCCCGGGACTAGCGGGGCCAGATACGCAGTATTTT.